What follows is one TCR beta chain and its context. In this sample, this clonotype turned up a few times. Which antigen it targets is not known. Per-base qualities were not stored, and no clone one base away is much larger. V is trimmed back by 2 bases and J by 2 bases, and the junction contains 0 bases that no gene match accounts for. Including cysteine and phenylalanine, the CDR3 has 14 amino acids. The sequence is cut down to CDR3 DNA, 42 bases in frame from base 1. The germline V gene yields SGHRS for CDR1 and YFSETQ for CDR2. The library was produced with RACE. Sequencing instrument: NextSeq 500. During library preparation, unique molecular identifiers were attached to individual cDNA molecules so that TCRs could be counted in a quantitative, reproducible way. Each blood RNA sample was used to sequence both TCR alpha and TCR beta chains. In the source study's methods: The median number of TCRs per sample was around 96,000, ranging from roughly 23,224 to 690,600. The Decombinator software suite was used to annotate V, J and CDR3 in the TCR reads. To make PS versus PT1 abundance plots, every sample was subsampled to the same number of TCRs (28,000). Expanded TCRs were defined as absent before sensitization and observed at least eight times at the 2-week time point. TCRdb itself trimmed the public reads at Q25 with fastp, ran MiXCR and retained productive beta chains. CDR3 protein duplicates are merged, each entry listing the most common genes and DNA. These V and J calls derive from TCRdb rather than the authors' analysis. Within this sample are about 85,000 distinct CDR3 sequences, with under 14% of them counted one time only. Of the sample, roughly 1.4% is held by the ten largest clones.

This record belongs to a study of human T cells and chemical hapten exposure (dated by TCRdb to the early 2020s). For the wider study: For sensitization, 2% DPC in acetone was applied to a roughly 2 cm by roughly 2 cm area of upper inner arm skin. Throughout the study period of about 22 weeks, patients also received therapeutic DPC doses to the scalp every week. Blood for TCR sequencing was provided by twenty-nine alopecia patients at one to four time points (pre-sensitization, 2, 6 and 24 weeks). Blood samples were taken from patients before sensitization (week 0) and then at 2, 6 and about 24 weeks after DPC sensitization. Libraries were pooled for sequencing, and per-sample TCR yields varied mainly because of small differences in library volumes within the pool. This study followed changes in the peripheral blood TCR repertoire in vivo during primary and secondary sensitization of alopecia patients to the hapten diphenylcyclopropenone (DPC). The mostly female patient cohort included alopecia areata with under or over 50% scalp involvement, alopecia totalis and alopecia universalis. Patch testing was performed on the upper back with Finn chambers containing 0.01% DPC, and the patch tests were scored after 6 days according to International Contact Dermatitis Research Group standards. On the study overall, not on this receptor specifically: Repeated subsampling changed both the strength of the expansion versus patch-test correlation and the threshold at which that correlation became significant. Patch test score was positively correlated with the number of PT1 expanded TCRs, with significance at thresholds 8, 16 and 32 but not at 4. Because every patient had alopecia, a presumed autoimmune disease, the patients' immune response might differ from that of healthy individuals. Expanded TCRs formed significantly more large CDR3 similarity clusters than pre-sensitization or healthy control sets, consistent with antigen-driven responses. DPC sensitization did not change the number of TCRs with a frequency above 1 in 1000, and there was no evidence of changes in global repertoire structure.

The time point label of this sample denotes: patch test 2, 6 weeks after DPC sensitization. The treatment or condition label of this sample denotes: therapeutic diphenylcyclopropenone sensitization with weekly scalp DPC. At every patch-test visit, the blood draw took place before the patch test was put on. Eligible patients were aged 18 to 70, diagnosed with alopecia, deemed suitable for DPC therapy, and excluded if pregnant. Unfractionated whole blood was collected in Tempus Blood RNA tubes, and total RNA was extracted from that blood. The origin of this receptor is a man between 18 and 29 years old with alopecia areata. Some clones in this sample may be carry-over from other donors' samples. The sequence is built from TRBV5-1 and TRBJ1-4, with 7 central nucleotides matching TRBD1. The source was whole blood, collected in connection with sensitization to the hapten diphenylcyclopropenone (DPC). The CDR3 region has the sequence CASSLQGTNEKLFF. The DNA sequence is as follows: TGCGCCAGCAGCTTACAGGGGACTAATGAAAAACTGTTTTTT.